The rows below give T cell receptor beta chains drawn from one sample of a study of T cell responses to AZD1222 COVID-19 vaccine. Generated by immunoSEQ multiplex PCR, the TCRdb table keeps only in-frame clones and is missing some. This table holds more than 35,000 clones, 83% found once. The input for sequencing was peripheral blood, taken on day 0 of AZD1222 vaccination. The receptors come from an adult in good health. CDR3s include the opening cysteine and the closing phenylalanine or tryptophan. A D gene is named only where the DNA matches it firmly. Expanded clones get a size class; other rows say once, few or many, or leave the size out.

TRBD2	NA	TRBV11-2	TRBJ2-1	TGTGCCAGCAGCCCCCCCACGCAGCGGGGGAGGAATGAGCAGTTCTTC	CASSPPTQRGRNEQFF
TRBD2	NA	TRBV5-1	TRBJ2-5	TGCGCCAGCAGCTTGGGGACTAGCGGGAACCAAGAGACCCAGTACTTC	CASSLGTSGNQETQYF
NA	NA	TRBV6-6	TRBJ1-1	TGTGCCAACAGTTACTCGAGACTGAACACTGAAGCTTTCTTT	CANSYSRLNTEAFF
NA	NA	TRBV28	TRBJ1-3	TGTGCCAGCAGTTCCCGATCCAGGGACACCATATATTTT	CASSSRSRDTIYF
TRBD1	NA	TRBV19	TRBJ1-5	TGTGCCAGTACCGACAGGGGCGGGATAAATAATCAGCCCCAGCATTTT	CASTDRGGINNQPQHF
TRBD2	once	TRBV5-4	TRBJ2-2	TGTGCCAGCAGCTTGGGGACTAGCTGGGGCACCGGGGAGCTGTTTTTT	CASSLGTSWGTGELFF
NA	few	TRBV27	TRBJ2-1	TGTGCCAGCAGCCCCCGGGGGACAGTCTCCTACAATGAGCAGTTCTTC	CASSPRGTVSYNEQFF
NA	NA	TRBV7-2	TRBJ2-5	TGTGCCAGCAGTTCGATAAACTTCGCGAGAGAGACCCAGTACTTC	CASSSINFARETQYF
NA	NA	TRBV5-1	TRBJ1-1	TGCGCCAGCAGCTTGAGCCAGACAAACACTGAAGCTTTCTTT	CASSLSQTNTEAFF
NA	NA	TRBV9	TRBJ1-2	TGTGCCAGCAGCTTGGGACATCTCACTAACTATGGCTACACCTTC	CASSLGHLTNYGYTF
NA	NA	TRBV2	TRBJ1-5	TGTGCCAGCAGGTCAGGGGTGAGGAATCAGCCCCAGCATTTT	CASRSGVRNQPQHF
NA	NA	TRBV2	TRBJ2-2	TGTGCCAGCAGTGAATCGAGGACCGGGGAGCTGTTTTTT	CASSESRTGELFF
TRBD2	NA	TRBV9	TRBJ2-1	TGTGCCAGCAGCGCCGAGGGACTAGCGGCCAATGAGCAGTTCTTC	CASSAEGLAANEQFF
NA	NA	TRBV7-9	TRBJ1-6	TGTGCCAGCAGCTCCGGGACGGAGAACTATAATTCACCCCTCCACTTT	CASSSGTENYNSPLHF
NA	NA	TRBV4-1	TRBJ1-1	TGCGCCAGCAGCCAAGCCGCCGAAGGGGTGAACACTGAAGCTTTCTTT	CASSQAAEGVNTEAFF
NA	NA	TRBV4-3	TRBJ1-1	TGCGCCAGCAGCCAAGATGTGACAGCTATTGAAGCTTTCTTT	CASSQDVTAIEAFF
NA	NA	TRBV5-4	TRBJ2-3	TGTGCCAGCAGCTCCGAGGGGGGAGTTGGAGATACGCAGTATTTT	CASSSEGGVGDTQYF
TRBD1	once	TRBV28	TRBJ1-3	TGTGCCAGCAGCCAGGACAGGGATTCAAACACCATATATTTT	CASSQDRDSNTIYF
NA	NA	TRBV12-3/TRBV12-4	TRBJ1-2	TGTGCCAGCAGTTCAACCGGGACGGATGGCTACACCTTC	CASSSTGTDGYTF
TRBD1	NA	TRBV5-6	TRBJ1-2	TGTGCCAGCAGCCTGGGACAGGGGTGGTATGGCTACACCTTC	CASSLGQGWYGYTF
TRBD1	once	TRBV6-2/TRBV6-3	TRBJ2-1	TGTGCCAGCAGCAGGGGGCAAGAATTGAATGAGCAGTTCTTC	CASSRGQELNEQFF
TRBD2	NA	TRBV7-9	TRBJ2-3	TGTGCCAGCAGCTTAGAGCGGGGGGGCCGGCCAGATACGCAGTATTTT	CASSLERGGRPDTQYF
NA	NA	TRBV11-3	TRBJ2-1	TGTGCCAGCAGCCAAGCCGGGACCCAATACCCCAATGAGCAGTTCTTC	CASSQAGTQYPNEQFF
NA	NA	TRBV6-2/TRBV6-3	TRBJ2-7	TGTGCCAGCAGTTTGGCAGGGGGGCTCGAGCAGTACTTC	CASSLAGGLEQYF
TRBD2	NA	TRBV5-1	TRBJ2-7	TGCGCCAGCAGCTTGGCGGGGGGTAACTACGAGCAGTACTTC	CASSLAGGNYEQYF
TRBD1	NA	TRBV2	TRBJ2-6	TGTGCCAGCATGAAGGACAGGTCCTTCTCTGGGGCCAACGTCCTGACTTTC	CASMKDRSFSGANVLTF
TRBD1	NA	TRBV4-1	TRBJ1-2	TGCGCCAGCAGCCCGGTTTGGGGACAGGGGTATTATGGCTACACCTTC	CASSPVWGQGYYGYTF
NA	NA	TRBV19	TRBJ2-7	TGTGCCAGTACCCCGGGGACCCCCTACGAGCAGTACTTC	CASTPGTPYEQYF
TRBD2	NA	TRBV28	TRBJ2-5	TGTGCCAGCAGCATACTAGCGGGGGGCCAAGAGACCCAGTACTTC	CASSILAGGQETQYF
NA	once	TRBV5-1	TRBJ2-3	TGCGCCAGCAGCTTTGACACAGATACGCAGTATTTT	CASSFDTDTQYF
TRBD2	NA	TRBV18	TRBJ2-4	TGTGCCAGCTCACCTTCCGGGACTAGCCGTGGCATTCAGTACTTC	CASSPSGTSRGIQYF
TRBD1	few	TRBV15	TRBJ2-3	TGTGCCACCAGCAGAGAAGGGACAGGGATCACAGATACGCAGTATTTT	CATSREGTGITDTQYF
NA	few	TRBV12-5	TRBJ1-5	TGTGCTAGTGCCCTGGGCGGTAGTTATAGCAATCAGCCCCAGCATTTT	CASALGGSYSNQPQHF
NA	NA	TRBV24-1	TRBJ2-7	TGTGCCACCAGTGAGGAGGGAATTGTGCAGTACTTC	CATSEEGIVQYF
NA	NA	TRBV3-1/TRBV3-2	TRBJ1-1	TGTGCCAGCAGCCAAGAGGGCCCAGGCCCTGAAGCTTTCTTT	CASSQEGPGPEAFF
NA	NA	TRBV23-1	TRBJ1-4	TGCGCCAGCAGTCACCCCGTGGAAGCTGTAACTAATGAAAAACTGTTTTTT	CASSHPVEAVTNEKLFF
TRBD1	NA	TRBV15	TRBJ1-1	TGTGCCACCAGCAGAGGCGGGACAGGGCCTGAAGCTTTCTTT	CATSRGGTGPEAFF
TRBD2	NA	TRBV6-1	TRBJ2-3	TGTGCCAGCAGTGAATATGGGCTAGCGGGTAGCACAGATACGCAGTATTTT	CASSEYGLAGSTDTQYF
TRBD1	NA	TRBV4-1	TRBJ1-4	TGCGCCAGCAGCCCGTGGACAGGGTATGAAAAACTGTTTTTT	CASSPWTGYEKLFF
NA	few	TRBV28	TRBJ2-2	TGTGCCAGCAGTTTTGACCAGGGGTACGCCGGGGAGCTGTTTTTT	CASSFDQGYAGELFF
NA	NA	TRBV27	TRBJ1-2	TGTGCCAGCAGTCCCCGGACACTAGGAGCCTATGGCTACACCTTC	CASSPRTLGAYGYTF
TRBD1	many	TRBV28	TRBJ1-5	TGTGCCAGCAGTTTTCCCAGGGACAGGGGTTCTGATCAGCCCCAGCATTTT	CASSFPRDRGSDQPQHF
NA	NA	TRBV18	TRBJ1-1	TGTGCCAGCTCACCGTCTAGGGGGACAACTGAAGCTTTCTTT	CASSPSRGTTEAFF
TRBD1	NA	TRBV5-1	TRBJ2-5	TGCGCCAGCAGCCCGGGGACAGGTCTGCAAGAGACCCAGTACTTC	CASSPGTGLQETQYF
TRBD1	NA	TRBV3-1/TRBV3-2	TRBJ2-2	TGTGCCAGCAGCCAAGTCGACAGGGGGTCCGGGGAGCTGTTTTTT	CASSQVDRGSGELFF
TRBD1	NA	TRBV7-8	TRBJ1-2	TGTGCCAGCAGCTTAAGGGACAGGGCCACCTATGGCTACACCTTC	CASSLRDRATYGYTF
NA	NA	TRBV6-1	TRBJ1-5	TGTGCCAGCAGTGAAGGAGGGGGGGATCAGCCCCAGCATTTT	CASSEGGGDQPQHF
TRBD1	once	TRBV28	TRBJ1-1	TGTGCCAGCAGGAACCCGACAGGGTTGACTGAAGCTTTCTTT	CASRNPTGLTEAFF
NA	once	TRBV7-9	TRBJ2-3	TGTGCCAGCAGCTTATTATGGCTACGCACAGATACGCAGTATTTT	CASSLLWLRTDTQYF
NA	NA	TRBV6-5	TRBJ1-1	TGTGCCAGCAGTTACGTGGAGAACACTGAAGCTTTCTTT	CASSYVENTEAFF